This entry lists 22 T cell receptor beta chains sequenced from one sample in a study of blood T cell repertoires in COVID-19. Sequenced by immunoSEQ multiplex PCR; TCRdb stores in-frame clones only, minus some. The data hold about 83,000 clones, with 80% to 90% observed a single time. Material for sequencing was peripheral blood. Every receptor here comes from a woman older than 75 with acute or convalescent COVID-19.

V is TRBV3-1 (or the pseudogene TRBV3-2) and J is TRBJ1-3; D may be TRBD1 (5 bases). CDR3 length: 14 amino acids. Per germline, CDR1 LGHDT and CDR2 YNNKEL (reference sequence). V was trimmed by 6 bases and J by 5 bases, leaving 14 bases between them. CDR3 protein: CASSHGGLRNTIYF. CDR3 nucleotide sequence: TGTGCCAGCAGTCACGGGGGATTACGAAACACCATATATTTT.

The chain uses TRBV18 and TRBJ2-1, with 7 bases fitting TRBD1. Trimming took 3 bases from V and 3 from J; bases not matched to a gene: 5. This CDR3 is 15 amino acids long. Germline loops: CDR1 KGHSH, CDR2 LQKENI. CDR3 in amino acids: CASSPLGQRYNEQFF. As DNA, the CDR3 is TGTGCCAGCTCACCTTTGGGACAGCGCTACAATGAGCAGTTCTTC.

This chain connects TRBV7-9 to TRBJ2-7, with 7 bases aligning to TRBD1. V shed 3 bases and J 2 bases; nucleotides not matched to a gene: 4. The CDR3 has 14 amino acids. Per the germline V gene, CDR1 is SEHNR and CDR2 is FQNEAQ (reference sequence). The CDR3 region has the DNA TGTGCCAGCAGCTTTACAGGGGTACCCTACGAGCAGTACTTC. This encodes CASSFTGVPYEQYF.

The chain is built from TRBV6-1 and TRBJ1-4, with D unclear. This CDR3 is 15 amino acids long. The V end was cut by 2 bases, the J end by 7 bases, with 14 bases between. The germline CDR1 and CDR2 sequences are MNHNS and SASEGT. The chain's CDR3 is CASSEMDRTSEKLFF. CDR3 bases: TGTGCCAGCAGTGAAATGGATAGGACTTCTGAAAAACTGTTTTTT.

V gene TRBV18 combines with J gene TRBJ2-7; TRBD1 matches at 8 bases. From germline, CDR1 is KGHSH and CDR2 LQKENI. The V and J ends lost 5 bases and 5 bases, in that order; junction bases with no gene match: 17. The CDR3 spans 17 residues. The CDR3 sequence: CASSTKKTGGRGDEQYF. The DNA of the CDR3 is TGTGCCAGCTCAACTAAGAAAACAGGGGGAAGAGGGGACGAGCAGTACTTC.

The V gene is TRBV9, the J gene TRBJ2-5, with a tentative D call TRBD2 (5 bases). The CDR3 is 13 amino acids. Germline V gene lookup returns CDR1 SGDLS and CDR2 YYNGEE. V lost 0 bases, J lost 5 bases, and 8 bases lay in between. The CDR3 reads CASSVVGGETQYF. CDR3 in DNA: TGTGCCAGCAGCGTAGTTGGCGGGGAGACCCAGTACTTC.

The J gene is TRBJ2-7, the V gene TRBV3-1 (or the pseudogene TRBV3-2); TRBD1 matches at 9 bases. This CDR3 comprises 16 residues. Trimming took 5 bases from V and 2 from J; bases not matched to a gene: 10. Germline CDR1 reads LGHDT; CDR2 reads YNNKEL (reference sequence). CDR3 sequence (DNA): TGTGCCAGCAGCGTTAGGCAGGGACAGGGAACCTACGAGCAGTACTTC. It codes for CASSVRQGQGTYEQYF.

The chain is built from TRBV29-1 and TRBJ2-3, with 12 positions matching TRBD2. The CDR3 spans 15 residues. V was pared by 7 bases and J by 6 bases, with 11 bases of the junction left unmatched. Germline CDR1 and CDR2: SQVTM and ANQGSEA. CDR3 nucleotides: TGCAGCGCCGGGGCGACTAGCGGGGGCAGGGATACGCAGTATTTT. Its translation: CSAGATSGGRDTQYF.

V gene TRBV30 combines with J gene TRBJ2-1; D is unresolved. The V end was cut by 2 bases, the J end by 3 bases, with 2 bases between. Germline loops: CDR1 GTSNPN, CDR2 SVGIG (reference sequence). This CDR3 has 11 residues. The CDR3 spells CAWSYYNEQFF. The CDR3 DNA reads as TGTGCCTGGAGTTACTACAATGAGCAGTTCTTC.

This chain joins TRBV25-1 and TRBJ2-7, with D tentatively TRBD1 (6 bases). Trimming shortened V by 6 bases and J by 5 bases, and 14 bases separated the two germline ends. Germline V gene data show CDR1 as MGHDK and CDR2 as SYGVNS. The CDR3 has 13 residues. CDR3 in DNA: TGTGCCAGCAGGCCGTCGGCAGGGGACGAGCAGTACTTC. Its translation is CASRPSAGDEQYF.

The chain carries TRBV5-5 and TRBJ2-1; TRBD2 might be the D (6 bases). Trimming stripped 4 bases from V and 0 bases from J, with 14 bases between. Per germline, CDR1 SGHKS and CDR2 YYEKEE (reference sequence). The CDR3 extends over 16 amino acids. The CDR3, as DNA: TGTGCCAGCAGCCCGACCGGGCGGGGCTCCTACAATGAGCAGTTCTTC. Amino acid sequence: CASSPTGRGSYNEQFF.

This sequence joins TRBV7-2 and TRBJ1-2; perhaps TRBD1 as D (6 bases). V gave up 0 bases and J gave up 4 bases, with 15 bases separating them. Germline CDR1 SGHTA, CDR2 FQGNSA. The CDR3 length is 16 residues. The CDR3 region is CASSLAVGGASYGYTF. The DNA of the CDR3 is TGTGCCAGCAGCTTAGCGGTAGGGGGTGCGAGCTATGGCTACACCTTC.

The rearrangement joins TRBV3-1 (or the pseudogene TRBV3-2) to TRBJ2-3; 9 bases line up with TRBD2. The ends lost 0 bases at V and 4 bases at J; junction bases unmatched: 5. This CDR3 comprises 16 residues. The germline V gene has CDR1 LGHDT and CDR2 YNNKEL (reference sequence). The CDR3 bases are TGTGCCAGCAGCCAAGATCGGGCGGGGGGGCCAGATACGCAGTATTTT. It translates to CASSQDRAGGPDTQYF.

The V and J genes are TRBV19 and TRBJ1-4, with 7 bases fitting TRBD1. CDR3 length: 14 residues. Germline-derived CDR1 and CDR2 are LNHDA and SQIVND (reference sequence). V shed 5 bases, J shed 8 bases, and the junction held 8 bases outside the gene matches. The CDR3 reads CASSDSGTVEKLFF. In DNA, the CDR3 is TGTGCCAGTAGTGATTCCGGGACAGTAGAAAAACTGTTTTTT.

The chain joins TRBV19 to TRBJ1-2, with D perhaps matching TRBD1 (6 bases). Germline CDR1 reads LNHDA; CDR2 reads SQIVND (reference sequence). This CDR3 has 13 amino acids. Deletions cut 3 bases from V and 8 bases from J, with 13 bases between. As DNA, the CDR3 is TGTGCCAGTAGTATTTCGGGACAAAAAGGCTACACCTTC. Its translation is CASSISGQKGYTF.

This clone showed up just a few times. The chain is built from TRBV2 and TRBJ2-2, with D perhaps TRBD2 (6 bases). Trimming stripped 6 bases from V and 4 bases from J, with 18 bases between. This CDR3 comprises 16 residues. Germline V gene sequence: CDR1 SNHLY, CDR2 FYNNEI. The CDR3 sequence: CASRIDRQGGTGELFF. The DNA for the CDR3 is TGTGCCAGCAGAATCGACCGCCAGGGAGGCACCGGGGAGCTGTTTTTT.

The chain has TRBV12-5 and TRBJ1-2; weak D call: TRBD1 (6 bases). Trimming cost V 5 bases and J 4 bases, with 26 bases left between them. Germline loops: CDR1 LGHNT, CDR2 FRNRAP. The CDR3 totals 18 residues. For the CDR3, the DNA is TGTGCTAGTGGTGGCCCTGTGGGGGGGGCTAACCGCGGCTATGGCTACACCTTC. Encoded protein: CASGGPVGGANRGYGYTF.

This rearrangement joins TRBV3-1 (or the pseudogene TRBV3-2) to TRBJ2-3, with 8 nucleotides matching TRBD2. J gave up 14 bases and V 3 bases, and 4 bases lay outside the gene matches. Germline CDR1 and CDR2: LGHDT and YNNKEL (reference sequence). CDR3 length: 11 amino acids. The CDR3 DNA sequence: TGTGCCAGCAGCCACGGGGGGGAAGGGTATTTT. Translating it yields CASSHGGEGYF.

The chain uses TRBV7-3 and TRBJ2-5; 7 bases align to TRBD2. This CDR3 has 15 amino acids. Trimming at V came to 0 bases and at J to 5 bases, leaving 6 bases not matched to a gene. CDR1 is SGHTA and CDR2 is FQGTGA in the germline V gene. CDR3 coding DNA: TGTGCCAGCAGCTTAACGGGAGGGGCCGGGGAGACCCAGTACTTC. It yields the protein CASSLTGGAGETQYF. Together with reference TRBV7-3 and TRBJ2-5, the CDR3 gives the full variable domain: GAGVSQTPSNKVTEKGKYVELRCDPISGHTALYWYRQSLGQGPEFLIYFQGTGAADDSGLPNDRFFAVRPEGSVSTLKIQRTERGDSAVYLCASSLTGGAGETQYFGPGTRLLVL.

The genes are TRBV9 and TRBJ2-1; no clear D gene. The CDR3 contains 15 residues. Trimming removed 0 bases at V and 4 bases at J, with 11 bases between. The germline CDR1 and CDR2 sequences are SGDLS and YYNGEE. The CDR3 sequence is CASSVGGQLYNEQFF. CDR3 DNA: TGTGCCAGCAGCGTAGGTGGGCAGCTATACAATGAGCAGTTCTTC. The entire variable domain, with the rest obtained from reference TRBV9 and TRBJ2-1, is as follows: DSGVTQTPKHLITATGQRVTLRCSPRSGDLSVYWYQQSLDQGLQFLIQYYNGEERAKGNILERFSAQQFPDLHSELNLSSLELGDSALYFCASSVGGQLYNEQFFGPGTRLTVL.

The CDR3, as DNA: TGTGCCAGCAGCTCCCAAGTTATTCACAACGACAATGAGCAGTTCTTC. It yields the protein CASSSQVIHNDNEQFF. The chain joins TRBV7-2 to TRBJ2-1; D remains ambiguous. The CDR3 runs 16 residues. CDR1 SGHTA and CDR2 FQGNSA come from the germline V gene. Deletions cut 4 bases from V and 5 bases from J, with 18 bases between. The full variable domain, in which reference TRBV7-2 and TRBJ2-1 provide the parts outside the CDR3, is GAGVSQSPSNKVTEKGKDVELRCDPISGHTALYWYRQSLGQGLEFLIYFQGNSAPDKSGLPSDRFSAERTGGSVSTLTIQRTQQEDSAVYLCASSSQVIHNDNEQFFGPGTRLTVL.

V and J are TRBV7-8 and TRBJ1-5; D not certain. The CDR3 is 14 amino acids. Trimming stripped 1 base from V and 5 bases from J, with 9 bases between. Germline V gene data show CDR1 as SGHVS and CDR2 as FQNEAQ. CDR3 sequence: CASSLDMADQPQHF. CDR3 DNA: TGTGCCAGCAGCTTAGATATGGCGGATCAGCCCCAGCATTTT.